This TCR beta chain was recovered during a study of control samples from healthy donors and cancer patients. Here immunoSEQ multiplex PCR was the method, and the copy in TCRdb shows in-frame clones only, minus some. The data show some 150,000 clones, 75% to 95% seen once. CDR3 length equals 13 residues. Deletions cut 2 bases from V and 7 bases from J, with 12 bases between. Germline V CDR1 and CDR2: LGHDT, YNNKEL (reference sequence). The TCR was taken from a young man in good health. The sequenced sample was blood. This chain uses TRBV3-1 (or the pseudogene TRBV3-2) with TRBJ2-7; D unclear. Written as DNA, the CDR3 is TGTGCCAGCAGCCAAACCCGTAGACAAGAGCAGTACTTC. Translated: CASSQTRRQEQYF.